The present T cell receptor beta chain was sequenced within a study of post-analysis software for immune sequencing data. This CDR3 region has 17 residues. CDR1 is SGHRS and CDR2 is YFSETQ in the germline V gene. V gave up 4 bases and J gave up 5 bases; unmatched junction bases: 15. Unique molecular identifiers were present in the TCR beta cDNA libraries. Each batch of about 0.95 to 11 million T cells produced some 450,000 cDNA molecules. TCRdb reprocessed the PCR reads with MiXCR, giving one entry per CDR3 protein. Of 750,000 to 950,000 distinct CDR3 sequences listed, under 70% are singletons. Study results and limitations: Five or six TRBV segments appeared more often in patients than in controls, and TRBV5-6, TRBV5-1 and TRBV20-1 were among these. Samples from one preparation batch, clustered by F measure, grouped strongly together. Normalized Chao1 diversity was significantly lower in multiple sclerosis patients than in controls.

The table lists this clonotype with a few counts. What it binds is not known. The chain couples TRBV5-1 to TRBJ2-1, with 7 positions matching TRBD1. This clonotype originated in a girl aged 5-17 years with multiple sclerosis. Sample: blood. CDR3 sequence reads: CASSNGQVRHANNEQFF. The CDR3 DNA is TGCGCCAGCAGCAACGGACAGGTCCGACACGCAAACAATGAGCAGTTCTTC.